These T cell receptor beta chains were read from a single sample in a study of graft-versus-host responses after intestinal transplantation. The data were produced by immunoSEQ multiplex PCR, yet TCRdb's version contains in-frame clones alone and is incomplete. The sample records roughly 97,000 clones, over 75% being singletons. Antigens of these TCRs are unknown. This specimen consisted of unstimulated CD4+ T cells sorted from spleen or lymph node cells, obtained before intestinal transplant. The receptor source for this set is a human donor who received an intestinal transplant. CDR3s include the opening cysteine and the closing phenylalanine or tryptophan. The order of the fields is clone size, D gene, V gene, J gene, CDR3 protein, CDR3 DNA. The D gene is left open where the match is weak. Rows give clone size only sometimes, using once, few, many, or a class for an expanded clone.

>-|TRBD1|TRBV18|TRBJ2-1
CASSEYDRAYNEQFF
TGTGCCAGCTCAGAATACGACAGGGCTTACAATGAGCAGTTCTTC
>-|-|TRBV25-1|TRBJ2-2
CASSVRITGELFF
TGTGCCAGCAGTGTAAGGATCACCGGGGAGCTGTTTTTT
>-|TRBD1|TRBV5-1|TRBJ2-1
CASSSGDRGAQFF
TGCGCCAGCAGCTCAGGGGACAGGGGAGCGCAGTTCTTC
>-|-|TRBV6-5|TRBJ1-1
CASSAQGGTEAFF
TGTGCCAGCAGTGCCCAGGGAGGCACTGAAGCTTTCTTT
>-|-|TRBV9|TRBJ2-2
CASSVGGPRATGELFF
TGTGCCAGCAGCGTAGGAGGCCCGCGGGCCACCGGGGAGCTGTTTTTT
>-|-|TRBV6-1|TRBJ1-3
CASSGDTYSGNTIYF
TGTGCCAGCAGTGGTGACACTTACTCTGGAAACACCATATATTTT
>few|-|TRBV2|TRBJ1-1
CASSERFGEAFF
TGTGCCAGCAGTGAACGTTTCGGTGAAGCTTTCTTT
>-|-|TRBV25-1|TRBJ1-6
CASSEGTRRNSPLHF
TGTGCCAGCAGTGAAGGGACAAGGAGAAATTCACCCCTCCACTTT
>-|TRBD1|TRBV2|TRBJ1-2
CASSTRTGDGYTF
TGTGCCAGCAGTACGAGGACAGGGGATGGCTACACCTTC
>-|TRBD1|TRBV6-6|TRBJ2-7
CASSLPGQGNEQYF
TGTGCCAGCAGTTTGCCGGGACAGGGTAACGAGCAGTACTTC
>-|-|TRBV4-1|TRBJ2-7
CASSQDTHRSGEQYF
TGCGCCAGCAGCCAAGATACCCACAGATCTGGGGAGCAGTACTTC
>-|-|TRBV5-5|TRBJ2-4
CASDGAGNIQYF
TGTGCCAGCGATGGGGCAGGGAACATTCAGTACTTC
>once|TRBD1|TRBV19|TRBJ1-1
CASSIGPGQPNTEAFF
TGTGCCAGTAGTATAGGTCCGGGACAGCCGAACACTGAAGCTTTCTTT
>-|-|TRBV10-3|TRBJ2-3
CAISSTASTDTQYF
TGTGCCATCAGCTCGACAGCTAGCACAGATACGCAGTATTTT
>-|-|TRBV5-1|TRBJ2-5
CASSSSREETQYF
TGCGCCAGCAGCAGTTCCAGGGAAGAGACCCAGTACTTC
>-|TRBD1|TRBV5-1|TRBJ2-5
CASSLGGLGETQYF
TGCGCCAGCAGCTTAGGGGGCTTAGGGGAGACCCAGTACTTC
>-|-|TRBV27|TRBJ1-1
CASSSLSFVRDTEAFF
TGTGCCAGCTCCTCCTTAAGCTTTGTACGGGACACTGAAGCTTTCTTT
>-|-|TRBV9|TRBJ1-6
CASSVGQANSPLHF
TGTGCCAGCAGCGTAGGACAGGCTAATTCACCCCTCCACTTT
>-|TRBD1|TRBV28|TRBJ1-2
CVTRGTGVQYGYTF
TGTGTAACAAGGGGGACAGGGGTACAGTATGGCTACACCTTC
>once|-|TRBV7-7|TRBJ2-5
CASSLYRGGETQYF
TGTGCCAGCAGCTTATACAGGGGAGGAGAGACCCAGTACTTC
>-|-|TRBV6-5|TRBJ2-7
CASSYSWTDYEQYF
TGTGCCAGCAGTTACTCTTGGACCGATTACGAGCAGTACTTC
>-|-|TRBV7-3|TRBJ2-3
CASSLGGRTDTQYF
TGTGCCAGCAGCTTAGGGGGGCGCACAGATACGCAGTATTTT
>few|-|TRBV5-6|TRBJ1-5
CASSLNSRGQPQHF
TGTGCCAGCAGCCTGAACAGTCGTGGTCAGCCCCAGCATTTT
>-|-|TRBV7-3|TRBJ2-1
CASSLTGNEQFF
TGTGCCAGCAGCTTAACTGGGAATGAGCAGTTCTTC
>-|-|TRBV6-1|TRBJ2-5
CASRDRDFLGETQYF
TGTGCCAGCAGAGACCGGGACTTCTTAGGCGAGACCCAGTACTTC
>-|-|TRBV6-5|TRBJ1-5
CASNPSGGPQHF
TGTGCCAGCAACCCCAGCGGGGGGCCCCAGCATTTT
>once|-|TRBV6-9|TRBJ1-2
CASSRLTSYGKTYGYTF
TGTGCCAGCAGTCGTCTGACGTCTTACGGAAAGACCTATGGCTACACCTTC
>-|TRBD1|TRBV19|TRBJ2-7
CASSPHRTGFVYEQYF
TGTGCCAGTAGTCCTCATAGGACAGGTTTCGTCTACGAGCAGTACTTC
>-|-|TRBV30|TRBJ1-5
CAWSGGKYQPQHF
TGTGCCTGGAGTGGGGGGAAGTATCAGCCCCAGCATTTT
>-|-|TRBV28|TRBJ2-1
CASGLLYNEQFF
TGTGCCAGTGGCCTTCTCTACAATGAGCAGTTCTTC
>-|-|TRBV10-3|TRBJ2-6
CAISGGAGANVLTF
TGTGCCATCAGTGGGGGGGCTGGGGCCAACGTCCTGACTTTC
>-|-|TRBV10-3|TRBJ2-7
CAISPGSFYEQYF
TGTGCCATCAGTCCAGGGAGTTTTTACGAGCAGTACTTC
>-|-|TRBV23-1|TRBJ2-7
CASSQSGQSSYEQYF
TGCGCCAGCAGTCAATCAGGACAAAGCTCCTACGAGCAGTACTTC
>-|-|TRBV6-1|TRBJ2-2
CASTPRELFF
TGTGCCAGCACGCCCCGGGAGCTGTTTTTT
>-|TRBD2|TRBV6-4|TRBJ2-1
CASRLGLAEYNEQFF
TGTGCCAGCAGACTAGGACTAGCGGAATACAATGAGCAGTTCTTC
>-|TRBD1|TRBV19|TRBJ1-5
CASSIGRDRGQPQHF
TGTGCCAGTAGTATAGGCCGGGACAGGGGTCAGCCCCAGCATTTT
>-|TRBD2|TRBV2|TRBJ2-1
CASSELAGGPNEQFF
TGTGCCAGCAGTGAACTTGCGGGAGGGCCTAATGAGCAGTTCTTC
>-|-|TRBV6-6|TRBJ2-5
CASSYFVETQYF
TGTGCCAGCAGTTATTTTGTTGAGACCCAGTACTTC
>-|-|TRBV13|TRBJ2-1
CASSPRGDEQFF
TGTGCCAGCAGCCCGAGGGGCGATGAGCAGTTCTTC
>-|TRBD1|TRBV25-1|TRBJ1-6
CASSEGRTGGRSPLHF
TGTGCCAGCAGTGAGGGTCGGACAGGGGGTAGATCACCCCTCCACTTT
>-|-|TRBV2|TRBJ2-4
CASSEYRNKNIQYF
TGTGCCAGCAGTGAGTACAGGAACAAAAACATTCAGTACTTC
>-|-|TRBV4-1|TRBJ1-5
CASSQGSLGGVNQPQHF
TGCGCCAGCAGCCAAGGATCCTTGGGGGGGGTCAATCAGCCCCAGCATTTT
>-|-|TRBV7-5|TRBJ1-6
CVRSPRERNRLSCSRSYNSPLHF
TGTGTCAGAAGCCCTAGAGAGAGAAATCGACTTTCTTGCTCAAGGTCCTATAATTCACCCCTCCACTTT
>-|-|TRBV11-2|TRBJ1-1
CASSANTAGDTEAFF
TGTGCCAGCAGCGCAAACACCGCGGGGGACACTGAAGCTTTCTTT
>once|-|TRBV6-5|TRBJ2-1
CASSPLGNEQFF
TGTGCCAGCAGTCCGCTGGGTAATGAGCAGTTCTTC
>-|-|TRBV6-1|TRBJ1-2
CASSDRVGQGYTF
TGTGCCAGCAGTGACAGGGTAGGGCAAGGCTACACCTTC
>-|-|TRBV5-1|TRBJ1-2
CASSPGTGNYGYTF
TGCGCCAGCAGCCCGGGGACGGGAAACTATGGCTACACCTTC
>-|TRBD2|TRBV7-3|TRBJ2-7
CASSLTWGTSGISHYEQYF
TGTGCCAGCAGCTTAACCTGGGGGACTAGCGGGATTAGCCACTACGAGCAGTACTTC
>-|-|TRBV7-9|TRBJ2-7
CASSRTGSEQYF
TGTGCCAGCAGCCGAACAGGGAGCGAGCAGTACTTC
>-|-|TRBV5-6|TRBJ1-2
CASSPKGQTYGYTF
TGTGCCAGCAGCCCGAAGGGGCAGACCTATGGCTACACCTTC
>-|-|TRBV19|TRBJ2-7
CASSSRTWPDIYEQYF
TGTGCCAGTAGTTCTCGGACCTGGCCAGATATCTACGAGCAGTACTTC
>-|-|TRBV29-1|TRBJ1-6
CSVAQGNNSPLHF
TGCAGCGTCGCACAAGGAAATAATTCACCCCTCCACTTT